The clone carrying this T cell receptor beta chain was counted ten times or more. Its antigen is unknown. Each single cDNA molecule received a unique molecular identifier. TCRdb redid the calling of the 5' RACE reads with MiXCR, one entry per CDR3 protein. The table records fewer than 55,000 distinct CDR3 sequences, approximately 4% of them present only once. The CDR3 totals 15 residues. Trimming cost V 2 bases and J 4 bases, with 15 bases left between them. Per germline, CDR1 DFQATT and CDR2 SNEGSKA (reference sequence). These data originate in a study of early T cells in non-severe SARS-CoV-2 infection. Study outcomes and limitations: Lookups in VDJdb leaned toward anti-spike CD8 responses and missed private and CD4 specificities.

Specimen: whole blood. This TCR was recovered from an adult who was a healthcare worker with PCR-confirmed SARS-CoV-2 infection or an uninfected control (not recorded which). This chain connects TRBV20-1 to TRBJ2-1; D could derive from TRBD1 or TRBD2 (5 bases each). CDR3 residues: CSARLVGGPYNEQFF. CDR3 sequence (DNA): TGCAGTGCTAGATTGGTTGGGGGACCGTACAATGAGCAGTTCTTC.